A single TCR beta chain is shown here with its context. The entry originates in a study of CD8 T cells in Susac syndrome. An amount of RNA that ranged from roughly 0.5 to 1 ug was reverse transcribed with random hexamers. TCRdb ran MiXCR on the immunoSEQ multiplex PCR reads and lists one entry per CDR3 protein. Here the sample spans about 180,000 distinct CDR3 sequences, approximately 96% being singletons. The length of the CDR3 is 16 residues. V shed 3 bases and J shed 1 base, with 19 bases lying between them. Germline V lookup: CDR1 DFQATT, CDR2 SNEGSKA (reference sequence). The sequence was collected from a human donor with multiple sclerosis. The chain uses TRBV20-1 and TRBJ2-7; a possible D gene is TRBD1 (5 bases). The sample consisted of CD8+ T cells from PBMCs. CDR3 sequence reads: CSARENSAGKSYEQYF. CDR3 DNA: TGCAGTGCTAGGGAGAACTCAGCAGGGAAATCCTACGAGCAGTACTTC.